These 6 T cell receptor beta chains came from one sample sequenced in a study of neurological immune-mediated disorders. TCRdb processed the 5' RACE reads anew with MiXCR; each CDR3 protein has one entry. The sample lists roughly 100,000 distinct CDR3 sequences, roughly 3.5% seen once, with around 5.5% in the top ten. The sample taken for sequencing was PBMCs. The receptor set was obtained from a woman between 18 and 30 years old with multiple sclerosis.

About this clonotype: A much more abundant neighbour one base away suggests this may be a read error. No conserved phenylalanine or tryptophan ends this CDR3, so it is likely a read error. The chain has TRBV6-5 and TRBJ1-2; no clear D gene. V dropped 6 bases and J dropped 0 bases, with 8 bases sitting between them. The CDR3 covers 13 residues. The germline CDR1 and CDR2 sequences are MNHEY and SVGAGI. The CDR3 sequence: CASRKLANYGYTC. The DNA for the CDR3 is TGTGCCAGCAGGAAGTTAGCTAACTATGGCTACACCTGC.

This clonotype has a count of ten or more. The chain is built from TRBV6-5 and TRBJ2-1; 7 bases agree with TRBD2. The V segment lost 2 bases and the J segment 3 bases; nucleotides outside the gene matches: 13. Germline V CDR1 and CDR2: MNHEY, SVGAGI. This CDR3 contains 18 residues. The CDR3 spells CASSYQLLGGPFYNEQFF. The CDR3 DNA sequence: TGTGCCAGCAGTTACCAACTTTTGGGAGGGCCTTTCTACAATGAGCAGTTCTTC.

This clonotype was detected ten times or more. The rearrangement joins TRBV6-5 to TRBJ2-7, with 8 bases lining up with TRBD1. This CDR3 has 12 residues. The V gene's germline CDR1 is MNHEY and CDR2 SVGAGI. Germline trimming cut 5 bases from V and 7 bases from J; bases unmatched to any gene: 4. CDR3 in DNA: TGTGCCAGCAGTGGACAGGGTTGGGAGCAGTACTTC. Amino acids: CASSGQGWEQYF.

This clonotype was counted at least ten times. The chain combines TRBV7-8 with TRBJ1-1; D call uncertain. CDR1 is SGHVS, CDR2 FQNEAQ, per germline. V was trimmed by 1 base and J by 0 bases, leaving 15 bases between them. This CDR3 is built from 17 residues. In DNA, the CDR3 is TGTGCCAGCAGCTTAGGTCGCCAGGTGATCATGAACACTGAAGCTTTCTTT. This codes for CASSLGRQVIMNTEAFF.

This clonotype has ten or more counts. This sequence joins TRBV30 and TRBJ2-5, with D unclear. CDR1 is GTSNPN, CDR2 SVGIG, per germline (reference sequence). The ends were cut back, 6 bases at V and 2 bases at J, with 7 bases in the middle. The CDR3 extends over 11 amino acids. The chain's CDR3 is CACSTQETQYF. CDR3 nucleotides: TGTGCCTGTAGCACTCAAGAGACCCAGTACTTC.

This clonotype appeared many times. The chain uses TRBV5-1 and TRBJ2-3; tentative D call: TRBD1 (6 bases). CDR3 length: 15 amino acids. The V gene lost 4 bases and the J gene lost 7 bases, with 19 bases spanning the gap. CDR1 and CDR2 (germline): SGHRS, YFSETQ. CDR3 sequence reads: CASSALGGPTNTQYF. CDR3 nucleotides: TGCGCCAGCAGCGCCCTAGGGGGACCGACGAATACGCAGTATTTT.